This TCR beta chain was obtained from a study of human T cells and chemical hapten exposure. The overall study: 2% DPC was applied to about 2 cm by about 2 cm of upper inner arm skin for sensitization. The study lasted around 5 months, and patients were dosed weekly with diphenylcyclopropenone on the scalp throughout.

V lost 0 bases and J lost 7; bases outside the gene matches: 11. This CDR3 is 16 amino acids long. Germline loops: CDR1 KGHSH, CDR2 LQKENI. This clonotype occurred many times. No antigen is known for it. Time point indicated: patch test 2, 6 weeks after DPC sensitization. Sample treatment: therapeutic diphenylcyclopropenone sensitization with weekly scalp DPC. The study extracted total RNA from unfractionated whole blood. Study observations and caveats: Every donor had alopecia, and their immune response may therefore differ from healthy people's.

One entry per CDR3 protein, called by TCRdb with MiXCR from the RACE reads. Here the sample spans around 100,000 distinct CDR3 sequences, approximately 10% being singletons. The TCR was taken from a woman aged 40 to 49 with alopecia areata. Some clones in this sample may be carry-over from other donors' samples. This chain links TRBV18 with TRBJ2-7, with 8 bases matching TRBD1. Sequences were derived from whole blood, sampled in connection with sensitization to the hapten diphenylcyclopropenone (DPC). The CDR3 bases are TGTGCCAGCTCACCACCTCGGGCTCCAGGGGGCGAAGAGCAGTACTTC. Its translation: CASSPPRAPGGEEQYF. Full variable domain (remainder filled in from reference TRBV18 and TRBJ2-7): NAGVMQNPRHLVRRRGQEARLRCSPMKGHSHVYWYRQLPEEGLKFMVYLQKENIIDESGMPKERFSAEFPKEGPSILRIQQVVRGDSAAYFCASSPPRAPGGEEQYFGPGTRLTVT.